These 8 T cell receptor beta chains were all obtained from the same sample, sequenced in a study of T-cell reconstitution after alpha-beta-depleted transplantation in children. During its preparation, the TCRbeta library received unique molecular identifiers. TCRdb redid the calling of the PCR reads with MiXCR, one entry per CDR3 protein. Altogether about 600,000 distinct CDR3 sequences are present, roughly 23% being singletons, with the ten largest covering 13% to 15%. The starting material was PBMCs, mostly from graft donor cells, obtained 360 days after TCRalphabeta/CD19-depleted stem cell transplant. These receptors all stem from a boy under two years old who had a stem cell transplant for acute myeloid leukemia, so the T cells may come from the graft donor.

This clonotype has just one count. The chain recombines TRBV6-2 or TRBV6-3 with TRBJ2-5; a possible D gene is TRBD2 (5 bases). The V end was cut by 5 bases, the J end by 4 bases, with 11 bases between. The CDR3 has 13 residues. Germline-derived CDR1 and CDR2 are MNHEY and SVGEGT. CDR3 DNA: TGTGCCAGCAGTCGGGGTGAGGGAGAGACCCAGTACTTC. Its translation is CASSRGEGETQYF.

The sample holds a few counts of this clonotype. The chain employs TRBV7-2 and TRBJ2-3; D is unresolved. The germline V gene encodes CDR1 SGHTA and CDR2 FQGNSA. V lost 1 base and J 3 bases, leaving 5 bases between the germline ends. The CDR3 runs to 13 residues. The CDR3 DNA follows: TGTGCCAGCAGCTTAGATGAGACAGATACGCAGTATTTT. Encoded protein: CASSLDETDTQYF. Supplemented by reference TRBV7-2 and TRBJ2-3, the full variable domain reads GAGVSQSPSNKVTEKGKDVELRCDPISGHTALYWYRQSLGQGLEFLIYFQGNSAPDKSGLPSDRFSAERTGGSVSTLTIQRTQQEDSAVYLCASSLDETDTQYFGPGTRLTVL.

The CDR3: CSVVDRGHLTEAFF. The CDR3 nucleotides read TGCAGCGTTGTAGACAGGGGACACCTAACTGAAGCTTTCTTT. The chain has TRBV29-1 and TRBJ1-1; TRBD1 matches 8 bases. This CDR3 comprises 14 residues. With V trimmed by 4 bases and J by 5 bases, 9 bases remained unmatched. Germline V gives CDR1 SQVTM, CDR2 ANQGSEA.

V gene TRBV11-2 combines with J gene TRBJ1-2, with 8 bases identical to TRBD1. Germline V gene data show CDR1 as SGHAT and CDR2 as FQNNGV. This CDR3 spans 15 amino acids. V lost 4 bases, J lost 2 bases, and 6 bases stayed unmatched. The CDR3 here is CASSSGTGFNYGYTF. The CDR3, as DNA: TGTGCCAGCAGCTCCGGGACAGGATTCAACTATGGCTACACCTTC.

This clonotype came up many times. The chain has TRBV10-3 and TRBJ2-2; D is possibly TRBD1 or TRBD2 (5 bases each). The germline V and J ends were trimmed by 2 bases and 4 bases, with 11 bases remaining between them. The CDR3 spans 15 residues. CDR1 ENHRY and CDR2 SYGVKD come from the germline V gene. CDR3 sequence: CAISEARGPTGELFF. The CDR3 nucleotides read TGTGCCATCAGTGAGGCCCGGGGCCCCACCGGGGAGCTGTTTTTT.

The table lists this clonotype with a few counts. This rearrangement joins TRBV20-1 to TRBJ2-1, with D hard to call. Trimming left V 2 bases short and J 6 bases short, with 5 bases between. The length of the CDR3 is 11 residues. Germline CDR1 reads DFQATT; CDR2 reads SNEGSKA (reference sequence). The CDR3 bases are TGCAGTGCTAGACCGCTCAATGAGCAGTTCTTC. Its protein is CSARPLNEQFF.

The chain employs TRBV20-1 and TRBJ2-5, with 9 bases matching TRBD2. The germline CDR1 and CDR2 sequences are DFQATT and SNEGSKA (reference sequence). Unmatched junction bases numbered 10, after V lost 0 bases and J lost 5 bases. The CDR3 sequence is 16 residues long. Here the CDR3 DNA reads TGCAGTGCTAGAGATCGAGCGGGGGGCATTGGGGAGACCCAGTACTTC. Protein: CSARDRAGGIGETQYF.

The J gene is TRBJ2-5, the V gene TRBV7-7; tentative D call: TRBD1 (7 bases). In germline, CDR1 is SSHAT, CDR2 FNYEAQ (reference sequence). The V gene lost 0 bases and the J gene lost 4 bases, with 12 bases spanning the gap. The CDR3 is made up of 15 amino acids. CDR3 residues: CASSLAPGGRETQYF. CDR3 coding DNA: TGTGCCAGCAGCTTAGCCCCAGGGGGGCGAGAGACCCAGTACTTC.